These 21 T cell receptor beta chains came from one sample sequenced in a study of shared clonotypes between healthy human individuals. Repertoires were generated with immunoSEQ multiplex PCR, while TCRdb's copy carries only in-frame clones and drops some. The top ten hold approximately 0.13% of the sample, which has around 2.3 million clones, about 94% seen once. Material: naive CD4+ T cells sorted from blood. Specified subset: CD45RA+ positively selected. These receptor sequences come from a man younger than 35 in good health.

This clone was seen once. The chain is built from TRBV7-2 and TRBJ2-7; D is possibly TRBD1 or TRBD2 (5 bases each). The CDR3 has 15 residues. Trimming removed 4 bases at V and 5 bases at J, with 18 bases between. Germline CDR1 reads SGHTA; CDR2 reads FQGNSA. CDR3 sequence: CASSSGRVLSHEQYF. CDR3 nucleotide sequence: TGTGCCAGCAGCTCGGGACGGGTTCTATCCCACGAGCAGTACTTC.

The chain has TRBV11-2 and TRBJ1-6; tentative D call: TRBD1 (5 bases). The CDR3 has 15 amino acids. Trimming stripped 0 bases from V and 10 bases from J, with 13 bases between. The germline V gene has CDR1 SGHAT and CDR2 FQNNGV. CDR3 sequence: CASSLDRGVWSPLHF. DNA for the CDR3: TGTGCCAGCAGCTTAGATAGAGGGGTTTGGTCACCCCTCCACTTT.

The chain couples TRBV5-5 to TRBJ2-7; 9 nucleotides line up with TRBD2. The CDR3 is made up of 15 amino acids. V lost 3 bases, J lost 6 bases, and 10 bases stayed unmatched. Germline CDR1 SGHKS, CDR2 YYEKEE (reference sequence). The CDR3 here is CASSSGTSIGVEQYF. CDR3 nucleotides: TGTGCCAGCAGCTCGGGGACTAGCATTGGGGTCGAGCAGTACTTC.

This clone was counted a single time. The sample contains more than one DNA sequence encoding this CDR3. V usage is TRBV19 and J usage is TRBJ2-7; D gene ambiguous. The V and J ends lost 3 bases and 3 bases respectively, with 9 bases between them. Per the germline V gene, CDR1 is LNHDA and CDR2 is SQIVND (reference sequence). This CDR3 is built from 13 residues. Here the CDR3 reads CASSMAPSYEQYF. Here the CDR3 DNA reads TGTGCCAGTAGTATGGCCCCGAGCTACGAGCAGTACTTC.

The chain uses TRBV6-1 and TRBJ2-3; 7 positions match TRBD1. The germline V gene encodes CDR1 MNHNS and CDR2 SASEGT. V trimming: 6 bases; J trimming: 3 bases; junction bases outside the gene matches: 6. CDR3 length: 14 residues. The CDR3 region has the DNA TGTGCCAGCAGGACAGGGTACAAAACAGATACGCAGTATTTT. It encodes CASRTGYKTDTQYF.

The chain joins TRBV5-1 to TRBJ1-2; maybe TRBD1 (5 bases). V dropped 1 base and J dropped 8 bases, with 21 bases sitting between them. The CDR3 is 16 residues long. Per germline, CDR1 SGHRS and CDR2 YFSETQ. The chain's CDR3 is CASSLSFDSVKEGYTF. The CDR3 DNA sequence: TGCGCCAGCAGCTTGTCTTTCGACAGCGTAAAGGAGGGCTACACCTTC. The entire variable domain, with the rest obtained from reference TRBV5-1 and TRBJ1-2, is as follows: KAGVTQTPRYLIKTRGQQVTLSCSPISGHRSVSWYQQTPGQGLQFLFEYFSETQRNKGNFPGRFSGRQFSNSRSEMNVSTLELGDSALYLCASSLSFDSVKEGYTFGSGTRLTVV.

The CDR3 DNA is TGCGCCAGCAGCCAGTTCCAGTTAAACACTGAAGCTTTCTTT. Amino acids: CASSQFQLNTEAFF. The chain couples TRBV4-1 to TRBJ1-1; D is unclear. Germline loops: CDR1 MGHRA, CDR2 YSYEKL. The length of the CDR3 is 14 residues. Trimming took 3 bases from V and 2 from J, leaving 10 bases between them.

The chain recombines TRBV10-1 with TRBJ1-1; TRBD1 is a possible D gene (5 bases). Germline CDR1 and CDR2: WNHNN and SYGVQD (reference sequence). With 8 bases removed from V and 1 base from J, the gap between germline ends came to 11 bases. CDR3 length: 13 residues. The CDR3 reads CASSTTGNTEAFF. CDR3 in DNA: TGCGCCAGCTCGACTACAGGGAACACTGAAGCTTTCTTT.

The rearrangement links TRBV5-1 to TRBJ2-5, with unresolved D. The CDR3 extends over 14 amino acids. Germline V lookup: CDR1 SGHRS, CDR2 YFSETQ. V lost 0 bases to trimming and J lost 3 bases, with 9 bases between them. CDR3 protein: CASSLEPSKETQYF. The CDR3 nucleotides read TGCGCCAGCAGCTTGGAGCCGTCAAAAGAGACCCAGTACTTC.

The chain recombines TRBV7-9 with TRBJ1-4, with TRBD1 as a possible D gene (5 bases). The CDR3 contains 15 residues. CDR1 and CDR2 (germline): SEHNR, FQNEAQ (reference sequence). Trimming shortened V by 3 bases and J by 11 bases, and 19 bases separated the two germline ends. In DNA form, the CDR3 reads TGTGCCAGCAGCTTTTCGCCAGGGAGAGGAGAGAAACTGTTTTTT. This codes for CASSFSPGRGEKLFF.

The genes are TRBV27 and TRBJ2-1, with D possibly being TRBD1 or TRBD2 (6 bases each). V shed 4 bases and J shed 5 bases, with 18 bases lying between them. The CDR3 spans 16 residues. CDR1 and CDR2 (germline): MNHEY, SMNVEV (reference sequence). As DNA, the CDR3 is TGTGCCAGCAGTTCTATCGGAAGGGGGGATCACAATGAGCAGTTCTTC. Translation: CASSSIGRGDHNEQFF.

This chain links TRBV27 with TRBJ2-7; D ambiguous. The CDR3 has 13 amino acids. CDR1 MNHEY and CDR2 SMNVEV come from the germline V gene (reference sequence). V lost 6 bases to trimming and J lost 1 base, with 10 bases between them. The CDR3 region has the DNA TGTGCCAGCAGGCGAGACTTATCCTACGAGCAGTACTTC. Protein sequence: CASRRDLSYEQYF.

The count of this clone is one. V is TRBV29-1 and J is TRBJ2-4; either TRBD1 or TRBD2 may supply D (5 bases each). Deletions cut 3 bases from V and 1 base from J, with 7 bases between. In germline, CDR1 is SQVTM, CDR2 ANQGSEA. The length of the CDR3 is 13 residues. The chain's CDR3 is CSVDEGAKNIQYF. CDR3 in DNA: TGCAGCGTTGATGAGGGGGCCAAAAACATTCAGTACTTC.

The rearrangement joins TRBV30 to TRBJ1-5, with D perhaps TRBD1 (5 bases). The V end was cut by 5 bases, the J end by 5 bases, with 13 bases between. There are 13 residues in the CDR3. Germline CDR1 and CDR2: GTSNPN and SVGIG (reference sequence). CDR3 residues: CAWADSIDQPQHF. CDR3 nucleotides: TGTGCCTGGGCAGACAGCATTGATCAGCCCCAGCATTTT.

In regard to this clone: Mismatch with germline at one junction end may stem from a read error. The rearrangement uses TRBV7-7 and TRBJ2-7, with 7 bases matching TRBD2. The germline CDR1 and CDR2 sequences are SSHAT and FNYEAQ (reference sequence). The CDR3 is 20 residues long. The chain's CDR3 is CASSQFLGSPVLAASYEQYF. The CDR3, as DNA: TGTGCTAGCAGCCAGTTTTTGGGGTCCCCTGTGCTAGCGGCTTCCTACGAGCAGTACTTC.

The chain uses TRBV5-1 and TRBJ1-6, with D maybe TRBD1 (5 bases). Germline CDR1 SGHRS, CDR2 YFSETQ. There are 15 residues in the CDR3. Trimming removed 5 bases from V and 3 bases from J, with 12 bases in between. The DNA of the CDR3 is TGCGCCAGCAGTTTAGACAGAGACTATAATTCACCCCTCCACTTT. Its protein product is CASSLDRDYNSPLHF.

In this sample, this clone turned up a few times. This chain connects TRBV30 to TRBJ1-1, with a possible D match to TRBD1 (5 bases). Germline lookup yields CDR1 GTSNPN and CDR2 SVGIG (reference sequence). Trimming removed 4 bases from V and 4 bases from J, with 10 bases in between. The CDR3 has 12 residues. Written as DNA, the CDR3 is TGTGCCTGGATACGGGGGATCACTGAAGCTTTCTTT. It codes for CAWIRGITEAFF.

The rearrangement joins TRBV10-1 to TRBJ2-1, with 12 bases aligning to TRBD2. Per the germline V gene, CDR1 is WNHNN and CDR2 is SYGVQD (reference sequence). The CDR3 sequence is 14 residues long. The ends lost 7 bases at V and 7 bases at J; junction bases unmatched: 5. CDR3 bases: TGCGCCAGCACCACACTAGCGGGAGGAAATGAGCAGTTCTTC. This codes for CASTTLAGGNEQFF.

The CDR3 loop is CASSSTTSRTDTQYF. DNA of the CDR3: TGCGCCAGCAGCTCGACTACGTCTCGCACAGATACGCAGTATTTT. J is TRBJ2-3 and V is TRBV5-1; tentative D call: TRBD2 (5 bases). This CDR3 has 15 amino acids. V shed 3 bases and J shed 1 base, with 12 bases lying between them. Germline CDR1 reads SGHRS; CDR2 reads YFSETQ.

The chain links TRBV15 to TRBJ1-6; D gene ambiguous. V lost 5 bases and J lost 8, with 10 bases in between. CDR1 and CDR2 (germline): LNHNV, YYDKDF (reference sequence). The CDR3 contains 13 residues. The CDR3 DNA reads as TGTGCCACCAGCCGGGAGAGGGATTCACCCCTCCACTTT. Amino acids: CATSRERDSPLHF.

This rearrangement joins TRBV10-3 to TRBJ1-2; 7 positions match TRBD1. The CDR3 has 12 amino acids. Germline V gene data show CDR1 as ENHRY and CDR2 as SYGVKD. Trimming at V came to 6 bases and at J to 8 bases, leaving 6 bases not matched to a gene. The CDR3 DNA is TGTGCCATCAGCCCAGACAGGGAAGGCTACACCTTC. Its translation is CAISPDREGYTF.